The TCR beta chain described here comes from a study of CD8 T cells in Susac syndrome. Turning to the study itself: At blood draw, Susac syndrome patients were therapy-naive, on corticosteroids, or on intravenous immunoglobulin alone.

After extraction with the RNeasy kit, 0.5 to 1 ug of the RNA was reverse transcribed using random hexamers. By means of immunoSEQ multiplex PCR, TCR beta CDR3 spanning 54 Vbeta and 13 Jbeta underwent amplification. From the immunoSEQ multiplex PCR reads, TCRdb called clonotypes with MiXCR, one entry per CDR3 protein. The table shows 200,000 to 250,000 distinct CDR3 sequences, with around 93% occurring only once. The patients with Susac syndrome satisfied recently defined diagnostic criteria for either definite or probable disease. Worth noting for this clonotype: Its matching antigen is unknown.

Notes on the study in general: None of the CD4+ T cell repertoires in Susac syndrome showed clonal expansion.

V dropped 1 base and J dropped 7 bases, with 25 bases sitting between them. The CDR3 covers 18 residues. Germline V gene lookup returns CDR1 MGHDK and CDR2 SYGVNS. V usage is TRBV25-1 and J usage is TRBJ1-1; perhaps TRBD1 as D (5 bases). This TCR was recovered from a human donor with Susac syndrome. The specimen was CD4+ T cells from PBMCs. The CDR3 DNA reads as TGTGCCAGCAGTGAATTCGGGTTTAATATCGGGGGTCAAGATGAAGCTTTCTTT. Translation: CASSEFGFNIGGQDEAFF. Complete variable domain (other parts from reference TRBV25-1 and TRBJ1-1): EADIYQTPRYLVIGTGKKITLECSQTMGHDKMYWYQQDPGMELHLIHYSYGVNSTEKGDLSSESTVSRIRTEHFPLTLESARPSHTSQYLCASSEFGFNIGGQDEAFFGQGTRLTVV.